This T cell receptor (beta chain) emerged from a study of shared clonotypes between healthy human individuals. Study outcomes and limitations: Researchers sampled blood only, noting tissue repertoires likely differ.

Details on this clone: Its antigen is currently unknown. Other DNA sequences from this sample encode an identical CDR3 as well.

The DNA input per sorted-subset replicate PCR was 200 ng, corresponding to tens of thousands of T cell genomes. Sequencing was performed with immunoSEQ multiplex PCR; in TCRdb, only in-frame clones are kept and a portion is missing. The repertoire consists of about 2 million clones, with around 95% occurring once and the leading ten covering 0.13%. Per germline, CDR1 SQVTM and CDR2 ANQGSEA. The CDR3 has 12 residues. V lost 4 bases and J lost 5, with 11 bases in between. The rearrangement uses TRBV29-1 and TRBJ2-5, with D possibly called TRBD1 or TRBD2 (6 bases each). This receptor was taken from a man aged 18 to 35 in good health. The sequenced sample consisted of naive CD4+ T cells sorted from blood. Specified subset: CD45RA+ positively selected. CDR3 sequence (DNA): TGCAGCGTTGTAACAGGGAGGGAGACCCAGTACTTC. Translating it yields CSVVTGRETQYF.